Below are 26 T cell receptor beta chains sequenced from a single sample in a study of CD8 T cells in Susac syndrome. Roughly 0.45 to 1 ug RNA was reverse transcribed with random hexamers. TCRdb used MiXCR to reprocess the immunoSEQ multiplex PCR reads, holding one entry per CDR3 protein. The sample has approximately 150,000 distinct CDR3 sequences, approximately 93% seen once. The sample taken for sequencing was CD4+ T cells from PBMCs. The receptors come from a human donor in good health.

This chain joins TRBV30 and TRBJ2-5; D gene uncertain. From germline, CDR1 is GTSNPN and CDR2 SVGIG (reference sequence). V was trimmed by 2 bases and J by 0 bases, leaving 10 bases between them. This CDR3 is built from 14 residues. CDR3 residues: CAWSNPPDQETQYF. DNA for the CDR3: TGTGCCTGGAGTAACCCGCCGGACCAAGAGACCCAGTACTTC.

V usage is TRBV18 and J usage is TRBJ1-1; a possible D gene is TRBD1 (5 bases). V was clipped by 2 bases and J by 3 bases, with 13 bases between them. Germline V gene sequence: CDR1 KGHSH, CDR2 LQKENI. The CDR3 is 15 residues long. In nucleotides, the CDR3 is TGTGCCAGCTCACCAAACCAGGGTGGTGACACTGAAGCTTTCTTT. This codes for CASSPNQGGDTEAFF.

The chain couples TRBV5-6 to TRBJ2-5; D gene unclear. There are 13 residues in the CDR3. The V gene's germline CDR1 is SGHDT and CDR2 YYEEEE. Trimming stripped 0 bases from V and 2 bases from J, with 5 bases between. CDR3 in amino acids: CASSLARQETQYF. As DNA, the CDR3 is TGTGCCAGCAGCTTGGCCAGACAAGAGACCCAGTACTTC.

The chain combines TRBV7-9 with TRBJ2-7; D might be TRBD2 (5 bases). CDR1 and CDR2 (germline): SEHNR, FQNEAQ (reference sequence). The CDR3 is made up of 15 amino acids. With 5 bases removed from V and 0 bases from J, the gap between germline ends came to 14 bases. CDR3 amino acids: CASSLGSGISYEQYF. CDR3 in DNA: TGTGCCAGCAGCCTAGGATCGGGGATCTCCTACGAGCAGTACTTC.

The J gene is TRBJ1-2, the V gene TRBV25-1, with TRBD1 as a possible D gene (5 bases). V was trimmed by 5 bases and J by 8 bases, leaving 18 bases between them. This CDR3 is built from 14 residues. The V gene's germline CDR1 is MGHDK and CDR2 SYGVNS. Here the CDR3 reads CASSRPGTSGGYTF. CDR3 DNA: TGTGCCAGCAGTAGGCCCGGGACCAGCGGGGGCTACACCTTC.

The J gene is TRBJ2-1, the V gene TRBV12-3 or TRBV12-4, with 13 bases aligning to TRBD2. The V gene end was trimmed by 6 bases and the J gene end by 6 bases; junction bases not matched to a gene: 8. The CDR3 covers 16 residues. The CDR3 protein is CASSPRLAGGANEQFF. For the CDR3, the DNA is TGTGCCAGCAGCCCACGACTAGCGGGAGGCGCCAATGAGCAGTTCTTC.

DNA of the CDR3: TGTGCCTGGAGAACAACCCAAGCAACTAATGAAAAACTGTTTTTT. Translating gives CAWRTTQATNEKLFF. The chain is built from TRBV30 and TRBJ1-4; no definite D call. Germline V gene data show CDR1 as GTSNPN and CDR2 as SVGIG (reference sequence). V gave up 3 bases and J gave up 0 bases, with 11 bases separating them. The length of the CDR3 is 15 residues. Supplemented by reference TRBV30 and TRBJ1-4, the full variable domain reads SQTIHQWPATLVQPVGSPLSLECTVEGTSNPNLYWYRQAAGRGLQLLFYSVGIGQISSEVPQNLSASRPQDRQFILSSKKLLLSDSGFYLCAWRTTQATNEKLFFGSGTQLSVL.

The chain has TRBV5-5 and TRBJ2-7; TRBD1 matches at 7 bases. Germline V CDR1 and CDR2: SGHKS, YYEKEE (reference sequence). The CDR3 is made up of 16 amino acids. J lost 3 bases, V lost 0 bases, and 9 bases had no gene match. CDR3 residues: CASSLVALGQNYEQYF. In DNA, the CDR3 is TGTGCCAGCAGCTTGGTCGCCCTGGGACAGAACTACGAGCAGTACTTC.

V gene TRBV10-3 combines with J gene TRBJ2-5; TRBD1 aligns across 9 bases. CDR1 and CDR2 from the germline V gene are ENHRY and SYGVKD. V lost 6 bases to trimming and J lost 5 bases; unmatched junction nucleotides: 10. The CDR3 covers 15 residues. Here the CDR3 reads CAIRVTGGAGETQYF. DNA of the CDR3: TGTGCCATCAGAGTAACAGGGGGCGCGGGGGAGACCCAGTACTTC.

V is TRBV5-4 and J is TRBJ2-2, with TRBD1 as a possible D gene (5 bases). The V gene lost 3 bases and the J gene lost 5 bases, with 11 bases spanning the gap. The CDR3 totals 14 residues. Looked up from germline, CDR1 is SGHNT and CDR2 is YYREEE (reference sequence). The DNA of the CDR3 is TGTGCCAGCAGCTCTGGCAGGACAACCGGGGAGCTGTTTTTT. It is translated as CASSSGRTTGELFF. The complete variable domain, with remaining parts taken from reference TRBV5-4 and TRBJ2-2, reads ETGVTQSPTHLIKTRGQQVTLRCSSQSGHNTVSWYQQALGQGPQFIFQYYREEENGRGNFPPRFSGLQFPNYSSELNVNALELDDSALYLCASSSGRTTGELFFGEGSRLTVL.

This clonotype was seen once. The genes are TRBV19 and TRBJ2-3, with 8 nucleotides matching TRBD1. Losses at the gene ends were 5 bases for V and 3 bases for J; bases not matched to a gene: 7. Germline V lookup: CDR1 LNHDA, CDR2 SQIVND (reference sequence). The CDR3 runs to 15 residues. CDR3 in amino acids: CASSPRTGRTDTQYF. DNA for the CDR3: TGTGCCAGTAGTCCCCGGACAGGGAGGACAGATACGCAGTATTTT.

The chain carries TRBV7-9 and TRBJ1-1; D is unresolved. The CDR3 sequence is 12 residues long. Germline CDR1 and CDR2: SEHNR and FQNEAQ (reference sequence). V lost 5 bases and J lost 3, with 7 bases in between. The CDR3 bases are TGTGCCAGCAGCCCCGAAGACACTGAAGCTTTCTTT. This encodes CASSPEDTEAFF.

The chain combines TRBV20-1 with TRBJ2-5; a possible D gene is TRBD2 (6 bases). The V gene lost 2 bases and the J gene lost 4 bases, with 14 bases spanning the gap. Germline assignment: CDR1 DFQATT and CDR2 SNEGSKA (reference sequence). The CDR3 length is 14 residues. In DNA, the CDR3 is TGCAGTGCTAGACCAGACCGGGGGAGAGAGACCCAGTACTTC. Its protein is CSARPDRGRETQYF.

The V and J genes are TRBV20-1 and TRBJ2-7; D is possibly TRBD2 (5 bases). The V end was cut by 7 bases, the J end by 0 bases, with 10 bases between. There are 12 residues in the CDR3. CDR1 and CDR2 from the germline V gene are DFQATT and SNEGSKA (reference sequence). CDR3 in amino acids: CSVRRVSYEQYF. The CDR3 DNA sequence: TGCAGTGTGCGGCGGGTCTCCTACGAGCAGTACTTC.

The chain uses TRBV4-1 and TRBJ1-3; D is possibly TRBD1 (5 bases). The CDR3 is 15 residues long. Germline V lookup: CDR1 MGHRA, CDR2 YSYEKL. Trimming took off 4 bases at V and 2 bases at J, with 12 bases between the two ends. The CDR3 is CASSPLWGTGNTIYF. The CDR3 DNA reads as TGCGCCAGCAGCCCTCTGTGGGGGACTGGAAACACCATATATTTT.

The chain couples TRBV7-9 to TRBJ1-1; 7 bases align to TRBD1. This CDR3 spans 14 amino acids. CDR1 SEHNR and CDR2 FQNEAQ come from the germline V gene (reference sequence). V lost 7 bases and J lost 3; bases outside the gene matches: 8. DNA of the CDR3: TGTGCCAGCATCTTGACACAGGGGCACACTGAAGCTTTCTTT. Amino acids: CASILTQGHTEAFF.

The CDR3 protein is CSAWDRATDTQYF. CDR3 in DNA: TGCAGTGCTTGGGACAGGGCCACAGATACGCAGTATTTT. The J gene is TRBJ2-3, the V gene TRBV20-1; TRBD1 agrees at 9 bases. CDR1 is DFQATT, CDR2 SNEGSKA, per germline (reference sequence). V was pared by 5 bases and J by 2 bases, with 2 bases of the junction left unmatched. This CDR3 spans 13 amino acids.

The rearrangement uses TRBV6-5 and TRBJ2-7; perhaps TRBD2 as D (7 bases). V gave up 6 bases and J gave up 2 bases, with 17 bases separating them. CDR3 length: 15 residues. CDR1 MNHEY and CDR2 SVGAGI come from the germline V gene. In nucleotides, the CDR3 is TGTGCCAGCAGCCCGAGGCGGGGGCCCACCTACGAGCAGTACTTC. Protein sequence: CASSPRRGPTYEQYF.

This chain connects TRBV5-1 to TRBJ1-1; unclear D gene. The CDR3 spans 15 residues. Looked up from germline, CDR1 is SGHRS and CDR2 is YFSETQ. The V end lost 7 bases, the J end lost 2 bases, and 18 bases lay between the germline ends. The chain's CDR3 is CASRQASPINTEAFF. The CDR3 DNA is TGCGCCAGCCGACAAGCCAGCCCTATCAACACTGAAGCTTTCTTT.

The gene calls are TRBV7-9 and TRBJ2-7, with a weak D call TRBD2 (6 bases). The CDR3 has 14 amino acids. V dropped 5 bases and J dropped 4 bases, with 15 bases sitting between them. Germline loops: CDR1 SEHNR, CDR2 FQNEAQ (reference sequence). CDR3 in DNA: TGTGCCAGCAGCCCCCTCGGGGGTCCGTACGAGCAGTACTTC. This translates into CASSPLGGPYEQYF.

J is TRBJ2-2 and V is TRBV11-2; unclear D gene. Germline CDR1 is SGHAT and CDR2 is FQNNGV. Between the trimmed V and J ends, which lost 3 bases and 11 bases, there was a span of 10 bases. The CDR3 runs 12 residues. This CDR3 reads CASSLDWAELFF. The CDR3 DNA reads TGTGCCAGCAGCTTGGATTGGGCCGAGCTGTTTTTT.

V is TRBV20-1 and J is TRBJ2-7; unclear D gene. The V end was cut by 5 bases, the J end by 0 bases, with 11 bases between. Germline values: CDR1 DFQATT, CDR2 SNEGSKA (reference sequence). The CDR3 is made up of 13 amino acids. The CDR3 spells CSALRGSSYEQYF. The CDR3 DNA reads TGCAGTGCTTTGCGAGGTTCCTCCTACGAGCAGTACTTC.

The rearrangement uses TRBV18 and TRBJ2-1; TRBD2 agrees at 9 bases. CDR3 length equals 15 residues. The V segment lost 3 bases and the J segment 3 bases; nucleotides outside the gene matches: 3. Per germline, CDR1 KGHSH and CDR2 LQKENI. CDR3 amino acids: CASSPSGSNYNEQFF. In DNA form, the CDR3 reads TGTGCCAGCTCACCTAGCGGGAGTAACTACAATGAGCAGTTCTTC.

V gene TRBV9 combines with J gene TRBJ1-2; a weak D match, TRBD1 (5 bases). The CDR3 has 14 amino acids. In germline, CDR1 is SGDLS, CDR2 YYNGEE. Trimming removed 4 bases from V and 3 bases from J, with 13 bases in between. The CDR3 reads CASSPGVFDYGYTF. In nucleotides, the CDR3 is TGTGCCAGCAGCCCGGGGGTGTTTGACTATGGCTACACCTTC.

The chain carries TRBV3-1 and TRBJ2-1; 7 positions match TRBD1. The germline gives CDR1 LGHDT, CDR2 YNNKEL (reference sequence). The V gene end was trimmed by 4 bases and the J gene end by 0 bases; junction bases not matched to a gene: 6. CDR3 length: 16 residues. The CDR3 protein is CASSRLTGSSYNEQFF. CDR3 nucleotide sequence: TGTGCCAGCAGCCGTCTGACAGGGAGCTCCTACAATGAGCAGTTCTTC.

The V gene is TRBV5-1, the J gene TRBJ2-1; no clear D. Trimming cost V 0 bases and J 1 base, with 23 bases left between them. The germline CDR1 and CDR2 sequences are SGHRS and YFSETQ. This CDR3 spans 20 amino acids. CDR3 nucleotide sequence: TGCGCCAGCAGCTTGGCCGATGCTAACCCCCTAAGCATTTCCTACAATGAGCAGTTCTTC. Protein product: CASSLADANPLSISYNEQFF.